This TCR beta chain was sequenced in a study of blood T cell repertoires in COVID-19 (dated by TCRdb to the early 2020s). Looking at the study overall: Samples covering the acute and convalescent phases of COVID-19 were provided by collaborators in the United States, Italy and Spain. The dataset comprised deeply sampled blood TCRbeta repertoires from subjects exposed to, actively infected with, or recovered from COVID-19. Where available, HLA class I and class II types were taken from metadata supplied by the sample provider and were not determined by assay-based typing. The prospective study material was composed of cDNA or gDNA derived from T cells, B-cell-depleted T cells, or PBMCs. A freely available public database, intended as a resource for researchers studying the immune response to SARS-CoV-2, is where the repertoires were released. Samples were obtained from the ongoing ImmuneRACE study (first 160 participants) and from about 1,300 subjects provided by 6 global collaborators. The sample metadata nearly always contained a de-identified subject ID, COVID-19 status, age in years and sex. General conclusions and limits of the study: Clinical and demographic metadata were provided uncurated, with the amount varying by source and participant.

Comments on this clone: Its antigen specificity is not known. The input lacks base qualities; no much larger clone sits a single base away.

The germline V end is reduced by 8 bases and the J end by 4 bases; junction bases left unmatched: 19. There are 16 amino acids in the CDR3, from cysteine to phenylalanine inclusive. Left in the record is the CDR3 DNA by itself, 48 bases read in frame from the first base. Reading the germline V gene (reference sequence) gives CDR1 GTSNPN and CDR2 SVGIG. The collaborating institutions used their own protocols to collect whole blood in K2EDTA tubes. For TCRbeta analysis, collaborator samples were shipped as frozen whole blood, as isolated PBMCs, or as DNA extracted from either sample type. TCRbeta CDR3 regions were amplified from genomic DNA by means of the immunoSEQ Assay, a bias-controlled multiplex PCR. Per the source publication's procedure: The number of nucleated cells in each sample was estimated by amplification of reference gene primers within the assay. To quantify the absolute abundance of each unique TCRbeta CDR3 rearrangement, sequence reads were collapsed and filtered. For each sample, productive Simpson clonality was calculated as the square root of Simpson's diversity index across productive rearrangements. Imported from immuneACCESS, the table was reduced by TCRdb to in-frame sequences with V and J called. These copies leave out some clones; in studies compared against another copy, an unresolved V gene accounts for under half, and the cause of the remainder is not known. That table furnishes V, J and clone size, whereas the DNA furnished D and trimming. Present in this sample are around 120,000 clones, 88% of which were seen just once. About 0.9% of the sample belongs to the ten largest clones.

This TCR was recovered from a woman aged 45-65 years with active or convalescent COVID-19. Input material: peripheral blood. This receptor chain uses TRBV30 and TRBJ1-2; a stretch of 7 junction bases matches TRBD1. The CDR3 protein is CAQLTRDSRKSYGYTF. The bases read TGTGCCCAACTGACCCGGGACAGCAGGAAGAGCTATGGCTACACCTTC.